Each of the 25 T cell receptor beta chains below was sequenced from the same sample in a study of CXCR3-negative and CXCR3-positive naive CD8 T cells. TRB cDNA was prepared as libraries by UMI-labeled 5' RACE. TCRdb reprocessed the 5' RACE reads and reports one entry per CDR3 protein, with no DNA. With just over 60,000 distinct CDR3 sequences in the sample, the ten largest clones hold about 4.5%. The sequenced material came from naive CXCR3- CD8+ T cells from blood. Subset noted: CD45RO-CCR7+CD27+CD95- naive CD8+ T cells lacking CXCR3 (TNR3-). Receptor source: a human donor in good health. Some clones in this sample may be carry-over from other donors' samples.

The chain carries TRBV9 and TRBJ2-3. This CDR3 region has 12 residues. CDR1 is SGDLS, CDR2 YYNGEE, per germline. This chain's CDR3 is CASSAVEDTQYF.

The chain couples TRBV19 to TRBJ2-2; TCRdb lists TRBD2, though no DNA is available to test this call. CDR3 length: 13 residues. Germline-derived CDR1 and CDR2 are LNHDA and SQIVND (reference sequence). CDR3 loop: CASMGLNTGELFF.

The V call is TRBV4-1, the J call TRBJ2-7; absent DNA, TCRdb's TRBD1 call cannot be checked. This CDR3 region has 15 residues. CDR1 MGHRA and CDR2 YSYEKL come from the germline V gene. CDR3 in amino acids: CASSQDTGVGYEQYF.

The chain couples TRBV5-1 to TRBJ2-3; TCRdb calls TRBD2, which cannot be checked without DNA. This CDR3 is built from 15 residues. Germline V CDR1 and CDR2: SGHRS, YFSETQ. Here the CDR3 reads CASSPTSGGTDTQYF.

This chain links TRBV10-3 with TRBJ2-2; TCRdb designates TRBD1, a call that cannot be tested without DNA. Germline V CDR1 and CDR2: ENHRY, SYGVKD. This CDR3 region has 18 residues. Here the CDR3 reads CAIRPSAGGRASTGELFF.

The chain employs TRBV6-2 or TRBV6-3 and TRBJ2-1; the D gene TCRdb calls, TRBD1, cannot be checked with no DNA. CDR3 length: 15 residues. Germline V gene lookup returns CDR1 MNHEY and CDR2 SVGEGT. The CDR3 loop reads CASSPSDRVGNEQFF.

V is TRBV14 and J is TRBJ2-3; TCRdb designates TRBD2, a call that cannot be tested without DNA. This CDR3 contains 15 residues. Germline V gives CDR1 SGHDN, CDR2 FVKESK. The CDR3 sequence: CASSQVAGSLDTQYF. The full variable domain, rest sourced from reference TRBV14 and TRBJ2-3, is EAGVTQFPSHSVIEKGQTVTLRCDPISGHDNLYWYRRVMGKEIKFLLHFVKESKQDESGMPNNRFLAERTGGTYSTLKVQPAELEDSGVYFCASSQVAGSLDTQYFGPGTRLTVL.

The gene calls are TRBV6-2 or TRBV6-3 and TRBJ1-5; the TCRdb D gene call, TRBD1, has no DNA to confirm it. This CDR3 is built from 15 residues. In germline, CDR1 is MNHEY, CDR2 SVGEGT. CDR3 protein: CASSPQGDAYQPQHF.

The chain uses TRBV29-1 and TRBJ2-5; there is no DNA to check the TCRdb D call of TRBD1. Germline-derived CDR1 and CDR2 are SQVTM and ANQGSEA. The CDR3 length is 11 residues. The CDR3 is CSGAGQETQYF.

This chain connects TRBV29-1 to TRBJ2-5; the D call from TCRdb, TRBD1, cannot be confirmed without DNA. This CDR3 has 15 residues. Germline values: CDR1 SQVTM, CDR2 ANQGSEA. The CDR3 sequence is CSVDRLLGGQETQYF.

The V call is TRBV7-9, the J call TRBJ2-5; lacking DNA, the TRBD2 call made by TCRdb goes unchecked. Germline assignment: CDR1 SEHNR and CDR2 FQNEAQ (reference sequence). CDR3 size: 19 residues. This CDR3 reads CASSWTSGVEGRDQETQYF.

This rearrangement joins TRBV27 to TRBJ2-5; the TCRdb D gene call, TRBD2, has no DNA to confirm it. The CDR3 totals 16 residues. Per the germline V gene, CDR1 is MNHEY and CDR2 is SMNVEV (reference sequence). This chain's CDR3 is CASNSRLAGGGETQYF.

According to its frequency, this clonotype is medium-sized (0.01 to 0.1%). CDR3 in amino acids: CSVEAGGPYGYTF. This chain connects TRBV29-1 to TRBJ1-2; TCRdb returns TRBD1, unconfirmable since there is no DNA. Germline CDR1 is SQVTM and CDR2 is ANQGSEA. This CDR3 spans 13 amino acids. Drawing the rest from reference TRBV29-1 and TRBJ1-2, the complete variable domain is SAVISQKPSRDICQRGTSLTIQCQVDSQVTMMFWYRQQPGQSLTLIATANQGSEATYESGFVIDKFPISRPNLTFSTLTVSNMSPEDSSIYLCSVEAGGPYGYTFGSGTRLTVV.

The chain's CDR3 is CASSSTSGGATDTQYF. The chain is built from TRBV7-2 and TRBJ2-3; TCRdb picks TRBD2, but there is no DNA to check that call. The CDR3 is 16 amino acids. Per germline, CDR1 SGHTA and CDR2 FQGNSA.

V usage is TRBV14 and J usage is TRBJ2-2; TCRdb gives TRBD1 as the D gene, but with no DNA this cannot be confirmed. Germline V gene sequence: CDR1 SGHDN, CDR2 FVKESK. The CDR3 contains 17 residues. CDR3 loop: CASSHRPGQGFAGELFF.

The genes are TRBV11-2 and TRBJ2-2. CDR1 is SGHAT and CDR2 is FQNNGV in the germline V gene. CDR3 length equals 17 residues. This CDR3 is CASSRLGGVGSSGELFF.

The chain links TRBV28 to TRBJ1-1; the D call of TRBD1 rests on TCRdb alone, since no DNA is present to check it. The CDR3 covers 15 residues. In germline, CDR1 is MDHEN, CDR2 SYDVKM. CDR3 loop: CASSLRQPGDTEAFF. Full variable domain (missing parts from reference TRBV28 and TRBJ1-1): DVKVTQSSRYLVKRTGEKVFLECVQDMDHENMFWYRQDPGLGLRLIYFSYDVKMKEKGDIPEGYSVSREKKERFSLILESASTNQTSMYLCASSLRQPGDTEAFFGQGTRLTVV.

The chain has TRBV4-1 and TRBJ1-6. The germline CDR1 and CDR2 sequences are MGHRA and YSYEKL. This CDR3 region has 16 residues. This CDR3 is CASSQGQQMRNSPLHF.

V gene TRBV29-1 combines with J gene TRBJ2-1; the TCRdb call, TRBD1, lacks DNA for checking. CDR1 is SQVTM and CDR2 is ANQGSEA in the germline V gene. CDR3 size: 13 residues. The CDR3 is CSVEQGEGNEQFF.

The chain joins TRBV28 to TRBJ2-3; the D call from TCRdb, TRBD1, cannot be confirmed without DNA. Germline V gene lookup returns CDR1 MDHEN and CDR2 SYDVKM. CDR3 size: 18 residues. CDR3 region: CASSFGGDPVPDTDTQYF.

This sequence joins TRBV12-3 or TRBV12-4 and TRBJ1-3; the D call of TRBD1 rests on TCRdb alone, since no DNA is present to check it. The CDR3 runs to 15 residues. The CDR3 loop is CASRPEPHRGNTIYF.

This sequence joins TRBV5-5 and TRBJ2-1; TCRdb designates TRBD2, a call that cannot be tested without DNA. The CDR3 covers 16 residues. Germline V lookup: CDR1 SGHKS, CDR2 YYEKEE (reference sequence). CDR3 loop: CASSLFTGEINNEQFF. The whole variable domain, remainder taken from reference TRBV5-5 and TRBJ2-1, is DAGVTQSPTHLIKTRGQQVTLRCSPISGHKSVSWYQQVLGQGPQFIFQYYEKEERGRGNFPDRFSARQFPNYSSELNVNALLLGDSALYLCASSLFTGEINNEQFFGPGTRLTVL.

V usage is TRBV27 and J usage is TRBJ1-2. The CDR3 has 14 residues. CDR1 and CDR2 from the germline V gene are MNHEY and SMNVEV (reference sequence). The CDR3: CASSSYSVNYGYTF.

V usage is TRBV27 and J usage is TRBJ2-2. CDR1 MNHEY and CDR2 SMNVEV come from the germline V gene (reference sequence). The CDR3 runs to 14 residues. The CDR3 region is CASSFPGEHRELFF.

The V gene is TRBV7-9, the J gene TRBJ1-2; TCRdb indicates TRBD1, and absent DNA this call remains unverified. This CDR3 contains 16 residues. CDR1 and CDR2 (germline): SEHNR, FQNEAQ (reference sequence). The CDR3 loop reads CASSPTSRDRDYGYTF.